This passage covers 26 T cell receptor beta chains from one sample sequenced in a study of persistence of HIV-infected CD4 T cells. Cells were stimulated with overlapping HIV-1 Gag 15-mer peptides. Sorting selected CD4+ T cells upregulating both CD40 ligand and CD69. Their recognized antigens are unknown. This was the immunoSEQ version 4 assay in survey mode. Repertoires were generated with immunoSEQ multiplex PCR, while TCRdb's copy carries only in-frame clones and drops some. The table lists roughly 13,000 clones, 66% of them singletons, with less than 8.5% in the top ten. Sequenced here: CD4+ T cells sorted from PBMCs after roughly 18-hour stimulation, sampled from a patient who received antiretroviral therapy. The receptor source for this set is an adult man with HIV who was CMV-seropositive.

V and J are TRBV19 and TRBJ2-3; tentative D call: TRBD1 (5 bases). Per germline, CDR1 LNHDA and CDR2 SQIVND (reference sequence). Trimming left V 5 bases short and J 1 base short, with 13 bases between. The CDR3 length is 15 residues. CDR3 sequence: CASSYGRAGTDTQYF. The DNA of the CDR3 is TGTGCCAGTAGTTACGGCAGGGCGGGCACAGATACGCAGTATTTT.

J is TRBJ1-4 and V is TRBV27; possible D gene TRBD1, 5 bases. Germline-derived CDR1 and CDR2 are MNHEY and SMNVEV (reference sequence). This CDR3 region has 16 residues. Trimming stripped 8 bases from V and 1 base from J, with 17 bases between. CDR3 DNA: TGTGCCAGCCGAATACGGGCGGGGGGAACTAATGAAAAACTGTTTTTT. Translating gives CASRIRAGGTNEKLFF.

The CDR3 DNA is TGTGCCATCAGTGAGGGGGAGAGATACTCTGGAAACACCATATATTTT. It translates to CAISEGERYSGNTIYF. The chain joins TRBV10-3 to TRBJ1-3; D remains ambiguous. CDR1 is ENHRY, CDR2 SYGVKD, per germline. This CDR3 spans 16 amino acids. Between the trimmed V and J ends, which lost 2 bases and 0 bases, there was a span of 11 bases.

This clone counts as large. V is TRBV27 and J is TRBJ1-5; TRBD1 aligns across 7 bases. Germline trimming cut 6 bases from V and 0 bases from J; bases unmatched to any gene: 14. Germline lookup yields CDR1 MNHEY and CDR2 SMNVEV (reference sequence). The CDR3 runs to 18 residues. This CDR3 is CASSTSKDRTYSNQPQHF. CDR3 bases: TGTGCCAGCAGCACTTCTAAGGACAGGACTTATAGCAATCAGCCCCAGCATTTT.

V gene TRBV6-5 combines with J gene TRBJ1-1; D is undetermined. Trimming left V 0 bases short and J 11 bases short, with 19 bases between. Germline CDR1 reads MNHEY; CDR2 reads SVGAGI. The CDR3 has 15 amino acids. DNA for the CDR3: TGTGCCAGCAGTTACTCGATTCCCCGGGAAAGGGAGGCTTTCTTT. The encoded protein is CASSYSIPREREAFF.

The rearrangement links TRBV19 to TRBJ2-1, with 11 bases aligning to TRBD2. CDR1 and CDR2 (germline): LNHDA, SQIVND (reference sequence). V trimming: 5 bases; J trimming: 2 bases; junction bases outside the gene matches: 2. This CDR3 region has 15 residues. The DNA of the CDR3 is TGTGCCAGTAGTCTAGCGGGAGGCACCTACAATGAGCAGTTCTTC. It encodes CASSLAGGTYNEQFF.

This clone was seen just once. V and J are TRBV11-2 and TRBJ2-1; tentatively, D is TRBD1 (5 bases). The ends were cut back, 0 bases at V and 10 bases at J, with 13 bases in the middle. The germline gives CDR1 SGHAT, CDR2 FQNNGV. CDR3 length equals 14 residues. The CDR3 nucleotides read TGTGCCAGCAGCTTAGACGGCAGGGCGGTAGAGCAGTTCTTC. Translation: CASSLDGRAVEQFF.

The V call is TRBV10-3, the J call TRBJ1-1; D may be TRBD1 (5 bases). The V gene lost 8 bases and the J gene lost 4 bases, with 17 bases spanning the gap. CDR1 ENHRY and CDR2 SYGVKD come from the germline V gene. The CDR3 loop spans 14 amino acids. The CDR3 nucleotides are TGTGCCATCCGGGGACGGATGGGCTCCACTGAAGCTTTCTTT. Amino acids: CAIRGRMGSTEAFF.

The chain links TRBV5-6 to TRBJ1-1, with a tentative D call TRBD1 (5 bases). V lost 4 bases and J lost 4, with 11 bases in between. Germline V gene sequence: CDR1 SGHDT, CDR2 YYEEEE. This CDR3 is built from 13 residues. The CDR3 protein is CASSPAGSTEAFF. In DNA form, the CDR3 reads TGTGCCAGCAGCCCAGCAGGGAGCACTGAAGCTTTCTTT.

The CDR3 nucleotides read TGTGCCAGCTCAGGCAACAGGCAATTATCTGGGGCCAACGTCCTGACTTTC. Its protein product is CASSGNRQLSGANVLTF. This chain uses TRBV7-3 with TRBJ2-6; D is perhaps TRBD1 (5 bases). Germline V gene data show CDR1 as SGHTA and CDR2 as FQGTGA. This CDR3 has 17 amino acids. Deletions cut 8 bases from V and 1 base from J, with 18 bases between. The full variable domain, its missing parts supplied by reference TRBV7-3 and TRBJ2-6, is GAGVSQTPSNKVTEKGKYVELRCDPISGHTALYWYRQSLGQGPEFLIYFQGTGAADDSGLPNDRFFAVRPEGSVSTLKIQRTERGDSAVYLCASSGNRQLSGANVLTFGAGSRLTVL.

The V gene is TRBV28, the J gene TRBJ1-3; the D gene is possibly TRBD1 (5 bases). Trimming pared 5 bases from V and 2 bases from J, leaving 13 bases between. Germline values: CDR1 MDHEN, CDR2 SYDVKM. This CDR3 is 15 amino acids long. CDR3: CASSPPLGAGNTIYF. CDR3 DNA: TGTGCCAGCAGTCCCCCCCTAGGGGCTGGAAACACCATATATTTT.

This sequence joins TRBV15 and TRBJ2-7; D may correspond to TRBD1 or TRBD2 (5 bases each). Germline assignment: CDR1 LNHNV and CDR2 YYDKDF (reference sequence). The CDR3 runs 16 residues. Between the trimmed V and J ends, which lost 3 bases and 0 bases, there was a span of 15 bases. The CDR3: CATSREDIWSSYEQYF. CDR3 bases: TGTGCCACCAGCAGGGAGGACATTTGGAGCTCCTACGAGCAGTACTTC. Complete variable domain (other parts from reference TRBV15 and TRBJ2-7): DAMVIQNPRYQVTQFGKPVTLSCSQTLNHNVMYWYQQKSSQAPKLLFHYYDKDFNNEADTPDNFQSRRPNTSFCFLDIRSPGLGDTAMYLCATSREDIWSSYEQYFGPGTRLTVT.

The DNA of the CDR3 is TGTGCCAGCAGCCTTACCCTGAGCTCCCTCTACAATGAGCAGTTCTTC. Translating it yields CASSLTLSSLYNEQFF. The rearrangement joins TRBV3-1 (or the pseudogene TRBV3-2) to TRBJ2-1; D not resolved. CDR1 and CDR2 from the germline V gene are LGHDT and YNNKEL (reference sequence). Between the trimmed V and J ends, which lost 4 bases and 3 bases, there was a span of 16 bases. This CDR3 has 16 residues.

This clone has more than one count but fewer than ten. The V call is TRBV2, the J call TRBJ2-2, with D unclear. The CDR3 runs to 15 residues. Germline CDR1 is SNHLY and CDR2 is FYNNEI. Trimming shortened V by 2 bases and J by 0 bases, and 7 bases separated the two germline ends. Here the CDR3 reads CASSESRANTGELFF. The CDR3 DNA sequence: TGTGCCAGCAGTGAAAGCCGGGCGAACACCGGGGAGCTGTTTTTT.

This chain uses TRBV5-5 with TRBJ1-5; D unresolved. CDR3 size: 14 residues. Trimming pared 0 bases from V and 4 bases from J, leaving 8 bases between. Per germline, CDR1 SGHKS and CDR2 YYEKEE (reference sequence). The CDR3 DNA sequence: TGTGCCAGCAGCTTGGGCAGATCTAATCAGCCCCAGCATTTT. Its protein is CASSLGRSNQPQHF.

This chain joins TRBV7-2 and TRBJ1-1; a weak D match, TRBD1 (5 bases). Trimming removed 3 bases at V and 5 bases at J, with 19 bases between. The germline V gene encodes CDR1 SGHTA and CDR2 FQGNSA. The CDR3 contains 16 residues. The CDR3 protein is CASSFLVGQGLTEAFF. The CDR3 DNA sequence: TGTGCCAGCAGCTTTCTAGTAGGGCAGGGATTGACTGAAGCTTTCTTT.

The chain employs TRBV18 and TRBJ1-1; D unclear. The V end was cut by 3 bases, the J end by 7 bases, with 12 bases between. This CDR3 contains 13 residues. Germline values: CDR1 KGHSH, CDR2 LQKENI. As DNA, the CDR3 is TGTGCCAGCTCACCCCAGAGGGAGGTTGAAGCTTTCTTT. This encodes CASSPQREVEAFF.

By frequency in the sample, this clone is medium-sized. The genes are TRBV5-8 and TRBJ2-2; 9 positions agree with TRBD1. Germline CDR1 is SGHTS and CDR2 is YDEGEE. V lost 4 bases, J lost 2 bases, and 6 bases stayed unmatched. This CDR3 is 16 amino acids long. The CDR3 is CASSPGTGSNTGELFF. As DNA, the CDR3 is TGTGCCAGCAGCCCTGGGACAGGGAGTAACACCGGGGAGCTGTTTTTT.

In its sample, this clone was seen a few times. Other DNA sequences of this sample code for an identical CDR3. V usage is TRBV18 and J usage is TRBJ2-7; the D gene is possibly TRBD1 (6 bases). V was cut by 3 bases and J by 3 bases, with 9 bases left in between. Germline-derived CDR1 and CDR2 are KGHSH and LQKENI. The CDR3 covers 13 residues. The CDR3 region is CASSPGANYEQYF. CDR3 coding DNA: TGTGCCAGCTCACCGGGGGCCAACTACGAGCAGTACTTC.

The V and J genes are TRBV24-1 and TRBJ2-1; 8 bases are a match to TRBD2. The germline CDR1 and CDR2 sequences are KGHDR and SFDVKD. The CDR3 spans 15 residues. After removal of 5 bases from V and 6 bases from J, the junction contained 8 bases not matched to a gene. The DNA of the CDR3 is TGTGCCACCAGTGGGTCGGGACTAGAGTCCAATGAGCAGTTCTTC. Translated: CATSGSGLESNEQFF.

The chain links TRBV6-6 to TRBJ2-6; tentatively, D is TRBD2 (7 bases). The CDR3 length is 15 residues. The V and J ends lost 5 bases and 1 base respectively, with 9 bases between them. The germline gives CDR1 MNHNY, CDR2 SVGAGI (reference sequence). In DNA, the CDR3 is TGTGCCAGCAGTAGGGGGGGGTCTGGGGCCAACGTCCTGACTTTC. It is translated as CASSRGGSGANVLTF.

There are a few counts of this clone. The chain combines TRBV6-5 with TRBJ1-3; no clear D. This CDR3 region has 12 residues. Germline lookup yields CDR1 MNHEY and CDR2 SVGAGI. V lost 7 bases, J lost 5 bases, and 9 bases lay in between. In DNA form, the CDR3 reads TGTGCCAGCAACGAATCCCGAAACACCATATATTTT. This sequence encodes CASNESRNTIYF.

The V and J genes are TRBV24-1 and TRBJ1-2; D remains unclear. The V gene lost 0 bases and the J gene lost 8 bases, with 3 bases spanning the gap. This CDR3 comprises 11 residues. The germline V gene encodes CDR1 KGHDR and CDR2 SFDVKD. The CDR3 loop reads CATSDLEGYTF. The CDR3 DNA sequence: TGTGCCACCAGTGATTTGGAGGGCTACACCTTC.

The chain employs TRBV4-2 and TRBJ1-1; D not certain. Germline CDR1 is LGHNA and CDR2 is YNFKEQ. This CDR3 comprises 16 residues. The V and J ends lost 3 bases and 1 base respectively, with 15 bases between them. As DNA, the CDR3 is TGTGCCAGCAGCCAGTCATCTGGCGTTGGGAACACTGAAGCTTTCTTT. It yields the protein CASSQSSGVGNTEAFF.

Relative to its sample, this clone is medium-sized. The chain carries TRBV3-1 (or the pseudogene TRBV3-2) and TRBJ2-1, with 10 bases fitting TRBD2. The CDR3 has 19 residues. Germline-derived CDR1 and CDR2 are LGHDT and YNNKEL (reference sequence). Unmatched junction bases numbered 8, after V lost 0 bases and J lost 0 bases. CDR3 nucleotide sequence: TGTGCCAGCAGCCAAGATCAAGGACTAGCGGCCAACTCCTACAATGAGCAGTTCTTC. It yields the protein CASSQDQGLAANSYNEQFF.

The chain has TRBV24-1 and TRBJ2-2; TRBD2 agrees at 9 bases. The CDR3 consists of 17 residues. Germline CDR1 and CDR2: KGHDR and SFDVKD. After removal of 5 bases from V and 1 base from J, the junction contained 7 bases not matched to a gene. CDR3 in amino acids: CATSGNSGSVNTGELFF. The DNA of the CDR3 is TGTGCCACCAGTGGGAATAGCGGGAGTGTGAACACCGGGGAGCTGTTTTTT.